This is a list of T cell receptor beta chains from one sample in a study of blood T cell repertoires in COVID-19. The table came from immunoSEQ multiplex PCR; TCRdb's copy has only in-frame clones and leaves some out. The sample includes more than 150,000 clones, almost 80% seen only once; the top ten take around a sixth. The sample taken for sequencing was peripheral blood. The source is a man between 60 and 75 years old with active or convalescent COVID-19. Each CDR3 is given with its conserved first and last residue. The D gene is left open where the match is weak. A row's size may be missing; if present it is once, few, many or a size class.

CDR3 protein: CASSQDPGTGDYGYTF; CDR3 DNA: TGCGCCAGCAGCCAGGACCCCGGGACAGGGGACTATGGCTACACCTTC; D gene: TRBD1; CDR3 length: 16; J gene: TRBJ1-2; V gene: TRBV4-1; clone size: few
CDR3 protein: CASSQQAYTEAFF; CDR3 DNA: TGTGCCAGCAGCCAACAGGCGTACACTGAAGCTTTCTTT; D gene: -; CDR3 length: 13; J gene: TRBJ1-1; V gene: TRBV11-3; clone size: -
CDR3 protein: CSPLWVQREPFNQPQHF; CDR3 DNA: TGCAGCCCGCTTTGGGTACAGCGGGAGCCTTTTAATCAGCCCCAGCATTTT; D gene: -; CDR3 length: 17; J gene: TRBJ1-5; V gene: TRBV29-1; clone size: many
CDR3 protein: CASSLVGGNQPQHF; CDR3 DNA: TGTGCCAGCAGTTTAGTGGGGGGTAATCAGCCCCAGCATTTT; D gene: -; CDR3 length: 14; J gene: TRBJ1-5; V gene: TRBV27; clone size: -
CDR3 protein: CASSPFTSGRADTQYF; CDR3 DNA: TGTGCCAGCAGCCCATTCACTAGCGGGAGAGCAGATACGCAGTATTTT; D gene: TRBD2; CDR3 length: 16; J gene: TRBJ2-3; V gene: TRBV7-2; clone size: -
CDR3 protein: CASHTSGSYEQYF; CDR3 DNA: TGTGCCAGCCATACTAGCGGCTCCTACGAGCAGTACTTC; D gene: TRBD2; CDR3 length: 13; J gene: TRBJ2-7; V gene: TRBV25-1; clone size: once
CDR3 protein: CASSRLGLGAGTQYF; CDR3 DNA: TGTGCCAGCAGCCGTCTGGGACTAGGAGCAGGGACCCAGTACTTC; D gene: TRBD2; CDR3 length: 15; J gene: TRBJ2-5; V gene: TRBV14; clone size: -
CDR3 protein: CSVQKDATNEKLFF; CDR3 DNA: TGCAGCGTTCAGAAAGATGCAACTAATGAAAAACTGTTTTTT; D gene: -; CDR3 length: 14; J gene: TRBJ1-4; V gene: TRBV29-1; clone size: -
CDR3 protein: CATQHPASGAGELFF; CDR3 DNA: TGTGCCACTCAGCACCCAGCCTCGGGGGCCGGGGAGCTGTTTTTT; D gene: -; CDR3 length: 15; J gene: TRBJ2-2; V gene: TRBV6-5; clone size: many
CDR3 protein: CASSSHPRGAGTNEKLFF; CDR3 DNA: TGTGCCAGCAGTTCACACCCCAGGGGTGCGGGAACTAATGAAAAACTGTTTTTT; D gene: -; CDR3 length: 18; J gene: TRBJ1-4; V gene: TRBV27; clone size: -
CDR3 protein: CASSLPGHNYGYTF; CDR3 DNA: TGTGCCAGTAGCCTTCCGGGACACAACTATGGCTACACCTTC; D gene: -; CDR3 length: 14; J gene: TRBJ1-2; V gene: TRBV19; clone size: -
CDR3 protein: CASSQDSGTARTGELFF; CDR3 DNA: TGCGCCAGCAGCCAAGATTCGGGGACAGCGAGGACCGGGGAGCTGTTTTTT; D gene: TRBD1; CDR3 length: 17; J gene: TRBJ2-2; V gene: TRBV4-3; clone size: -
CDR3 protein: CASEKKAGSYNEQFF; CDR3 DNA: TGTGCCAGTGAAAAAAAGGCGGGCTCCTACAATGAGCAGTTCTTC; D gene: -; CDR3 length: 15; J gene: TRBJ2-1; V gene: TRBV5-4; clone size: -
CDR3 protein: CKSQRGALNTEAFF; CDR3 DNA: TGCAAATCTCAACGGGGGGCTCTGAACACTGAAGCTTTCTTT; D gene: -; CDR3 length: 14; J gene: TRBJ1-1; V gene: TRBV6-5; clone size: -
CDR3 protein: CASSQDKGSTEAFF; CDR3 DNA: TGTGCCAGCAGCCAAGATAAAGGGAGCACTGAAGCTTTCTTT; D gene: -; CDR3 length: 14; J gene: TRBJ1-1; V gene: TRBV3-1/TRBV3-2; clone size: -
CDR3 protein: CASSEVGAGEADEQFF; CDR3 DNA: TGTGCCAGCAGTGAAGTTGGGGCGGGAGAGGCGGATGAGCAGTTCTTC; D gene: TRBD2; CDR3 length: 16; J gene: TRBJ2-1; V gene: TRBV6-1; clone size: once
CDR3 protein: CASSPSPGLGYNEQFF; CDR3 DNA: TGTGCCAGCAGTCCGTCCCCGGGACTCGGCTACAATGAGCAGTTCTTC; D gene: -; CDR3 length: 16; J gene: TRBJ2-1; V gene: TRBV28; clone size: -
CDR3 protein: CASRLAEGSYEQYF; CDR3 DNA: TGTGCCAGCAGACTAGCGGAAGGTTCCTACGAGCAGTACTTC; D gene: TRBD2; CDR3 length: 14; J gene: TRBJ2-7; V gene: TRBV14; clone size: few
CDR3 protein: CASSYGSSTYEQYF; CDR3 DNA: TGTGCCAGCAGCTACGGGAGTTCCACCTACGAGCAGTACTTC; D gene: -; CDR3 length: 14; J gene: TRBJ2-7; V gene: TRBV7-8; clone size: -
CDR3 protein: CASSLGALYEQYF; CDR3 DNA: TGTGCCAGCAGTTTAGGGGCCCTCTACGAGCAGTACTTC; D gene: -; CDR3 length: 13; J gene: TRBJ2-7; V gene: TRBV12-3/TRBV12-4; clone size: many
CDR3 protein: CASSPRQSSGNTIYF; CDR3 DNA: TGTGCCAGCAGCCCGAGACAGAGCTCTGGAAACACCATATATTTT; D gene: -; CDR3 length: 15; J gene: TRBJ1-3; V gene: TRBV11-2; clone size: -
CDR3 protein: CASSRPGSGSSTEQFF; CDR3 DNA: TGTGCCAGCAGCCGCCCGGGGAGCGGGAGTTCTACTGAGCAGTTCTTC; D gene: TRBD2; CDR3 length: 16; J gene: TRBJ2-1; V gene: TRBV7-3; clone size: -
CDR3 protein: CASSLLDREYF; CDR3 DNA: TGTGCCAGCAGCTTGCTGGACAGAGAGTATTTT; D gene: -; CDR3 length: 11; J gene: TRBJ2-3; V gene: TRBV5-4; clone size: few
CDR3 protein: CASSPQGTEAFF; CDR3 DNA: TGTGCCAGCAGTCCACAGGGGACTGAAGCTTTCTTT; D gene: TRBD1; CDR3 length: 12; J gene: TRBJ1-1; V gene: TRBV5-4; clone size: -
CDR3 protein: CASSGRAGQPQHF; CDR3 DNA: TGTGCCAGCAGCGGGAGGGCAGGACAGCCCCAGCATTTT; D gene: -; CDR3 length: 13; J gene: TRBJ1-5; V gene: TRBV7-9; clone size: -
CDR3 protein: CASSPTTSGLSYNEQFF; CDR3 DNA: TGTGCCAGCAGCCCCACTACTAGCGGGCTCTCCTACAATGAGCAGTTCTTC; D gene: TRBD2; CDR3 length: 17; J gene: TRBJ2-1; V gene: TRBV7-8; clone size: -
CDR3 protein: CASAGGAEQPQHF; CDR3 DNA: TGTGCCAGCGCAGGTGGGGCGGAGCAGCCCCAGCATTTT; D gene: -; CDR3 length: 13; J gene: TRBJ1-5; V gene: TRBV6-6; clone size: -
CDR3 protein: CASRYGRGNYGYTF; CDR3 DNA: TGTGCCAGTAGGTACGGCAGGGGGAACTATGGCTACACCTTC; D gene: TRBD1; CDR3 length: 14; J gene: TRBJ1-2; V gene: TRBV19; clone size: -
CDR3 protein: CASSRVLSNQPQHF; CDR3 DNA: TGTGCCAGCTCGCGGGTCTTAAGCAATCAGCCCCAGCATTTT; D gene: -; CDR3 length: 14; J gene: TRBJ1-5; V gene: TRBV18; clone size: -
CDR3 protein: CASSPLGTGTTNEKLFF; CDR3 DNA: TGTGCCAGCAGTCCCCTCGGGACAGGCACGACTAATGAAAAACTGTTTTTT; D gene: TRBD1; CDR3 length: 17; J gene: TRBJ1-4; V gene: TRBV28; clone size: -
CDR3 protein: CASSLQVIGHGLPYEQYF; CDR3 DNA: TGTGCCAGCAGCTTGCAGGTAATTGGACACGGCCTCCCCTACGAGCAGTACTTC; D gene: -; CDR3 length: 18; J gene: TRBJ2-7; V gene: TRBV7-7; clone size: -
CDR3 protein: CASSLGGSNQPQHF; CDR3 DNA: TGTGCCAGCAGTTTAGGAGGAAGCAATCAGCCCCAGCATTTT; D gene: -; CDR3 length: 14; J gene: TRBJ1-5; V gene: TRBV28; clone size: -
CDR3 protein: CATSRDVPGENTIYF; CDR3 DNA: TGTGCCACCAGCAGAGATGTCCCAGGGGAAAACACCATATATTTT; D gene: -; CDR3 length: 15; J gene: TRBJ1-3; V gene: TRBV15; clone size: -
CDR3 protein: CASSVDLAGGREQFF; CDR3 DNA: TGTGCCAGCAGCGTAGACCTAGCGGGAGGACGTGAGCAGTTCTTC; D gene: TRBD2; CDR3 length: 15; J gene: TRBJ2-1; V gene: TRBV9; clone size: -
CDR3 protein: CAISPRGSQETQYF; CDR3 DNA: TGTGCCATCAGCCCGCGGGGATCCCAAGAGACCCAGTACTTC; D gene: -; CDR3 length: 14; J gene: TRBJ2-5; V gene: TRBV10-3; clone size: -
CDR3 protein: CASTPGDRGNTEAFF; CDR3 DNA: TGCGCCAGCACCCCAGGGGACAGGGGGAACACTGAAGCTTTCTTT; D gene: TRBD1; CDR3 length: 15; J gene: TRBJ1-1; V gene: TRBV5-1; clone size: -
CDR3 protein: CASSNPTRYSGRGTDTQYF; CDR3 DNA: TGTGCCAGTAGTAATCCCACTCGATATAGCGGGAGAGGCACAGATACGCAGTATTTT; D gene: TRBD2; CDR3 length: 19; J gene: TRBJ2-3; V gene: TRBV19; clone size: -